Here is one T cell receptor beta chain with its context. These data belong to a study of T cell changes during pregnancy in multiple sclerosis. Assay: immunoSEQ multiplex PCR; the TCRdb copy retains only in-frame clones and omits some. The sample has 75,000 to 95,000 clones; around 93% are singletons. The length of the CDR3 is 16 residues. CDR1 MNHEY and CDR2 SMNVEV come from the germline V gene (reference sequence). V shed 5 bases, J shed 5 bases, and the junction held 5 bases outside the gene matches. The V gene is TRBV27, the J gene TRBJ2-3, with 15 bases aligning to TRBD2. This sequence was found in a female donor with multiple sclerosis, enrolled in a pregnancy study. The sequenced sample was peripheral blood, obtained before pregnancy. The CDR3 reads CASSRTSGGALDTQYF. CDR3 DNA sequence: TGTGCCAGCAGTAGGACTAGCGGGGGGGCTTTAGATACGCAGTATTTT.